The rows below give T cell receptor beta chains drawn from one sample of a study of T cells in pancreatic ductal adenocarcinoma. Data came from immunoSEQ multiplex PCR; TCRdb stores just in-frame clones and leaves some out. In the table there are about 9,400 clones, roughly 71% of which are singletons. The sequenced sample consisted of pancreatic tumor tissue. Receptor source: a human donor with pancreatic ductal adenocarcinoma. Each CDR3 is given with its conserved first and last residue. Some rows mark clone size as missing; the rest say once, few, many or name a class of expanded clone.

v_call clone_size cdr3_aa
TRBV5-1 medium-sized CASSLYRGGEKLFF
TRBV5-4 NA CASSLTYGWREGLETQYF
TRBV11-1 few CASSRRLGQGIDETQYF
TRBV6-1 NA CASSEGRGRYGYTF
TRBV4-1 NA CASSQEGPGNYGYTF
TRBV13 NA CASSSLGRGVEFF
TRBV28 NA CASSDPPSGRAEDTQYF
TRBV19 NA CASSPGVRDRGQETQYF
TRBV14 few CASSPMGVSTEAFF
TRBV19 NA CASSPGTGVGTLHF
TRBV7-8 NA CASSLGSIPTDTQYF
TRBV9 NA CASSVDPSLSAQHF
TRBV19 medium-sized CASRQASGIYEQYF
TRBV11-2 NA CASSLSTRGTEAFF
TRBV5-6 NA CASSPGQNTGELFF
TRBV6-4 NA CASSDQRGGGEQFF
TRBV7-9 few CASSLVRGVNTEAFF